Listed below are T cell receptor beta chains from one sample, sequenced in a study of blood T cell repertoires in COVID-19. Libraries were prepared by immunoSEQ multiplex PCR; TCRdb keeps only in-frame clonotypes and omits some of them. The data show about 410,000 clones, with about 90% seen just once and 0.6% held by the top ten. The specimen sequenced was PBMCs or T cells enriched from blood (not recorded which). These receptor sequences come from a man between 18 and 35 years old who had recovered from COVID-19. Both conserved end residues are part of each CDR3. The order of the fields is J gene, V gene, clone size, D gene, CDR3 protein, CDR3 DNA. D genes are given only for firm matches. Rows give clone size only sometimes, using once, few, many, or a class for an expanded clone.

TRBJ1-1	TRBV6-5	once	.	CASSYSNGEAFF	TGTGCCAGCAGTTACTCGAACGGTGAAGCTTTCTTT
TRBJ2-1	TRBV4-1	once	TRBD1	CASSPGTGGRHEQFF	TGCGCCAGCAGCCCCGGGACAGGGGGTCGTCATGAGCAGTTCTTC
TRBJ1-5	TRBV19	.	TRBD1	CASMTGSSNQPQHF	TGTGCCAGTATGACAGGGAGTAGCAATCAGCCCCAGCATTTT
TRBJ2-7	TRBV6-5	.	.	CASTPSAVYEQYF	TGTGCCAGCACCCCTAGCGCGGTCTACGAGCAGTACTTC
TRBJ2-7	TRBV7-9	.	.	CASSLAQTYEQYF	TGTGCCAGCAGCTTAGCACAGACCTACGAGCAGTACTTC
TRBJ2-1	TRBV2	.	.	CASSEAQPREAEQFF	TGTGCCAGCAGTGAAGCGCAGCCCAGGGAGGCTGAGCAGTTCTTC
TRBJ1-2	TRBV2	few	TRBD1	CASSGSGQGTGGYTF	TGTGCCAGCAGTGGATCTGGACAGGGGACCGGTGGCTACACCTTC
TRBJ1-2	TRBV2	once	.	CATINIGYGYGYTF	TGTGCCACCATAAATATCGGGTACGGCTATGGCTACACCTTC
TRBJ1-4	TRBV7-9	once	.	CASSLGLREVEKLFF	TGTGCCAGCAGCTTAGGGCTCAGGGAGGTTGAAAAACTGTTTTTT
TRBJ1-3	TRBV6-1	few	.	CASSEASKNTIYF	TGTGCCAGCAGTGAAGCGTCCAAAAACACCATATATTTT
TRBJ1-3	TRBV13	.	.	CASSLQGSGNTIYF	TGTGCCAGCAGCCTACAGGGTTCTGGAAACACCATATATTTT
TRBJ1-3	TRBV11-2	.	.	CASSLIPPGIGNTIYF	TGTGCCAGCAGCTTAATTCCCCCAGGGATCGGAAACACCATATATTTT
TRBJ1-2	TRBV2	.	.	CASMNGVNYGYTF	TGTGCCAGCATGAACGGGGTCAACTATGGCTACACCTTC
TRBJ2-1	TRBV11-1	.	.	CASSFWVGGSYNEQFF	TGTGCCAGCAGCTTTTGGGTGGGGGGCTCCTACAATGAGCAGTTCTTC
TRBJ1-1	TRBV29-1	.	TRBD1	CSVGTGMNTEAFF	TGCAGCGTTGGGACAGGGATGAACACTGAAGCTTTCTTT
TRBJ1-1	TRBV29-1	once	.	CSVEDFYEAATEAFF	TGCAGCGTTGAAGATTTTTACGAGGCAGCCACTGAAGCTTTCTTT
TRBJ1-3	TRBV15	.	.	CATKRRGSGNTIYF	TGTGCCACTAAACGCCGGGGGTCTGGAAACACCATATATTTT
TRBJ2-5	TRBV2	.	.	CASMRAAPETQYF	TGTGCCAGCATGAGGGCAGCGCCAGAGACCCAGTACTTC
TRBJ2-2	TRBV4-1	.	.	CASSQDPAGELFF	TGCGCCAGCAGCCAAGATCCGGCCGGGGAGCTGTTTTTT
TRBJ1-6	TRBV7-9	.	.	CASSTDTRGYNSPLHF	TGTGCCAGCAGCACAGACACCAGGGGATATAATTCACCCCTCCACTTT
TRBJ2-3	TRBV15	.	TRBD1	CATSRGEPGGGTDTQYF	TGTGCCACCAGCAGGGGGGAACCAGGGGGAGGCACAGATACGCAGTATTTT
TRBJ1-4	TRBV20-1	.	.	CSASKTVEKLFF	TGCAGTGCTAGTAAGACAGTTGAAAAACTGTTTTTT
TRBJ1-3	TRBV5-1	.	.	CASSTGLPDSGNTIYF	TGCGCCAGCAGCACGGGACTTCCAGACTCTGGAAACACCATATATTTT
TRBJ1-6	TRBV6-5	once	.	CASSYGGPNNSPLHF	TGTGCCAGCAGTTACGGGGGCCCTAATAATTCACCCCTCCACTTT
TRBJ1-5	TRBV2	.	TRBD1	CASSPGQNNQPQHF	TGTGCCAGCAGTCCGGGACAGAATAATCAGCCCCAGCATTTT
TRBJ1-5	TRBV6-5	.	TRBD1	CAGGTGVGNQPQHF	TGTGCCGGGGGGACAGGTGTGGGGAATCAGCCCCAGCATTTT
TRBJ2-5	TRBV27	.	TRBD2	CASSLSSSGRLTAQYF	TGTGCCAGCAGTTTATCATCTAGCGGGAGGCTCACGGCCCAGTACTTC
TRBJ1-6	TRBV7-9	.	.	CASSLSRLESPLHF	TGTGCCAGCAGCTTAAGCAGGTTGGAATCACCCCTCCACTTT
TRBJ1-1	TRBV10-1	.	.	CASSDGGHEAFF	TGCGCCAGCAGTGATGGCGGCCATGAAGCTTTCTTT
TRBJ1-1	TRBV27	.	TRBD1	CASSRGQGPEAFF	TGTGCCAGCAGCCGGGGACAGGGCCCTGAAGCTTTCTTT
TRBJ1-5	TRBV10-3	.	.	CAIRQAINQPQHF	TGTGCCATCCGACAGGCGATCAATCAGCCCCAGCATTTT
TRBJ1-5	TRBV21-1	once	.	CASSKDRPNQPQHF	TGTGCCAGCAGCAAAGACAGGCCAAATCAGCCCCAGCATTTT
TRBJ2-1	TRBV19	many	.	CASKIGGQGSYNEQFF	TGTGCCAGTAAAATTGGTGGCCAGGGCTCCTACAATGAGCAGTTCTTC
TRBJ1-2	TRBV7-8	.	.	CASSLALPGTNYGYTF	TGTGCCAGCAGCTTAGCTTTGCCAGGGACTAACTATGGCTACACCTTC
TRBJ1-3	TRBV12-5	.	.	CASGLGVSGNTIYF	TGTGCTAGTGGTTTGGGAGTCTCTGGAAACACCATATATTTT
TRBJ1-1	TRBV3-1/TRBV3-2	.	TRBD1	CASSRQGDTEAFF	TGTGCCAGCAGTCGTCAGGGGGACACTGAAGCTTTCTTT
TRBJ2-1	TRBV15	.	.	CATSRDGGVAGDEQFF	TGTGCCACCAGCAGAGATGGCGGTGTAGCTGGAGACGAGCAGTTCTTC
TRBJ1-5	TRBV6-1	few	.	CASSEGSGYSNQPQHF	TGTGCCAGCAGTGAAGGTTCCGGGTATAGCAATCAGCCCCAGCATTTT
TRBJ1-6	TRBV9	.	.	CASSERGTVNLPLHF	TGTGCCAGCAGCGAGAGGGGGACGGTCAATTTACCCCTCCACTTT
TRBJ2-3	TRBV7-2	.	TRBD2	CASSTRLAGVGDTQYF	TGTGCCAGCAGCACCCGACTAGCGGGAGTGGGGGATACGCAGTATTTT
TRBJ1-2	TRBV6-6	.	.	CASSFGPEGYGYTF	TGTGCCAGCAGTTTTGGCCCGGAGGGCTATGGCTACACCTTC
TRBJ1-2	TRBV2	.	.	CASSESPDYGYTF	TGTGCCAGCAGTGAAAGTCCAGACTATGGCTACACCTTC
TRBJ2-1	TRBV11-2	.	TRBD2	CASRSGTSEISYNEQFF	TGTGCCAGCAGGTCCGGGACTAGCGAGATCTCCTACAATGAGCAGTTCTTC
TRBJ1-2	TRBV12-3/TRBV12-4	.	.	CASTRSGGYTF	TGTGCCAGCACTAGGTCGGGGGGCTACACCTTC
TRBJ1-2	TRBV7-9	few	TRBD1	CASSSRDRAGLNYGYTF	TGTGCCAGCAGCTCCCGGGACAGGGCAGGCCTTAACTATGGCTACACCTTC
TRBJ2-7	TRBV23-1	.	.	CASSQSWGDQTYEQYF	TGCGCCAGCAGTCAATCGTGGGGAGATCAAACCTACGAGCAGTACTTC
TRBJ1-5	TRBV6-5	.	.	CASNLSGGMTQPQHF	TGTGCCAGCAATTTGAGTGGGGGGATGACTCAGCCCCAGCATTTT
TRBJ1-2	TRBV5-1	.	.	CASSFDQVVYTF	TGCGCCAGCAGCTTCGACCAGGTGGTCTACACCTTC
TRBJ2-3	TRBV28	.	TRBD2	CASSSGADTQYF	TGTGCCAGCAGCAGCGGGGCAGATACGCAGTATTTT
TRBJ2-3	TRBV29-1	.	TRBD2	CSVVAGASPDTQYF	TGCAGCGTTGTAGCGGGAGCCTCCCCAGATACGCAGTATTTT
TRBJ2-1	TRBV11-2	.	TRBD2	CASTLAGGKTNEQFF	TGTGCCAGCACCCTAGCCGGGGGGAAGACCAATGAGCAGTTCTTC
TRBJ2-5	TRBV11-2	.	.	CASSKAWAGETQYF	TGTGCCAGCAGCAAGGCCTGGGCGGGAGAGACCCAGTACTTC
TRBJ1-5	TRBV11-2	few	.	CASSLGRSNQPQHF	TGTGCCAGCAGCTTAGGCCGGAGCAATCAGCCCCAGCATTTT
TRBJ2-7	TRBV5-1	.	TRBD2	CASSSTSRDEQYF	TGCGCCAGCAGCTCGACTAGCCGCGACGAGCAGTACTTC
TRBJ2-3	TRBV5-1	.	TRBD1	CASSPGDRGPDTQYF	TGCGCCAGCAGCCCCGGGGACAGGGGGCCAGATACGCAGTATTTT
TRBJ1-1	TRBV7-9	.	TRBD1	CASSWGTASNTEAFF	TGTGCCAGCAGCTGGGGGACAGCTTCGAACACTGAAGCTTTCTTT
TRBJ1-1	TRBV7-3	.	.	CASSLTIGDPAFF	TGTGCCAGCAGCTTAACGATAGGGGATCCAGCTTTCTTT